These 21 T cell receptor beta chains originate from one sample sequenced in a study of blood T cells in healthy people across ages. A second 7 to 11 cycle PCR used barcoded and J-beta primers. TCRdb re-analysed the 5' RACE reads in MiXCR, keeping a single row per CDR3 protein. The sample records around 990,000 distinct CDR3 sequences, 20% to 25% being singletons. The sample was also reused in another study, on T cells of mothers and their children.

The specimen sequenced was blood. The receptors were gathered from a girl between 2 and 10 years old in good health.

There are a few counts of this clonotype. V usage is TRBV29-1 and J usage is TRBJ2-1, with 14 bases identical to TRBD2. CDR1 SQVTM and CDR2 ANQGSEA come from the germline V gene. Losses at the gene ends were 6 bases for V and 5 bases for J; bases not matched to a gene: 3. The CDR3 totals 14 residues. CDR3 sequence (DNA): TGCAGCGTCGGACTAGCGGGAGGCCACAATGAGCAGTTCTTC. Translation gives CSVGLAGGHNEQFF.

V gene TRBV15 combines with J gene TRBJ1-2; D call uncertain. V lost 0 bases to trimming and J lost 11 bases, with 13 bases between them. Germline V gene sequence: CDR1 LNHNV, CDR2 YYDKDF (reference sequence). CDR3 size: 13 residues. CDR3 nucleotide sequence: TGTGCCACCAGCAGAGATCTGAGGGCCCCTTACACCTTC. It yields the protein CATSRDLRAPYTF.

The CDR3 region is CASSETGLGTEAFF. The CDR3 DNA is TGTGCCAGCAGCGAAACAGGGCTGGGCACTGAAGCTTTCTTT. V usage is TRBV28 and J usage is TRBJ1-1; TRBD1 is a possible D gene (6 bases). CDR1 is MDHEN, CDR2 SYDVKM, per germline. Trimming took 6 bases from V and 4 from J, leaving 15 bases between them. This CDR3 contains 14 residues.

This clonotype was found a few times. The chain uses TRBV28 and TRBJ2-3, with D perhaps matching TRBD1 or TRBD2 (5 bases each). The V gene's germline CDR1 is MDHEN and CDR2 SYDVKM. This CDR3 contains 18 residues. The V end lost 2 bases, the J end lost 4 bases, and 22 bases lay between the germline ends. The CDR3, as DNA: TGTGCCAGCAGTTTACTGGGGCCCTCCTCTGGGAGCTCAGATACGCAGTATTTT. Residues: CASSLLGPSSGSSDTQYF.

This clonotype was counted between two and nine times. The chain uses TRBV12-3 or TRBV12-4 and TRBJ2-2; D assignment may be TRBD1 or TRBD2 (5 bases each). The CDR3 totals 17 residues. Trimming stripped 1 base from V and 2 bases from J, with 14 bases between. CDR3 sequence reads: CASSLGDGGINTGELFF. As DNA, the CDR3 is TGTGCCAGCAGTTTAGGAGATGGGGGAATAAACACCGGGGAGCTGTTTTTT.

There are many counts of this clonotype. The chain carries TRBV28 and TRBJ1-2; perhaps TRBD1 as D (5 bases). The CDR3 sequence is 14 residues long. CDR1 is MDHEN, CDR2 SYDVKM, per germline. Trimming shortened V by 2 bases and J by 2 bases, and 9 bases separated the two germline ends. This CDR3 is CASSLTGPNYGYTF. The CDR3 coding sequence is TGTGCCAGCAGTTTAACAGGCCCGAACTATGGCTACACCTTC.

This clonotype was recorded a few times. The chain links TRBV6-1 to TRBJ1-6; perhaps TRBD1 as D (6 bases). With 5 bases removed from V and 4 bases from J, the gap between germline ends came to 15 bases. This CDR3 has 16 amino acids. Germline CDR1 is MNHNS and CDR2 is SASEGT. This CDR3 is CASSNTGSGYNSPLHF. CDR3 in DNA: TGTGCCAGCAGTAATACAGGGAGCGGGTATAATTCACCCCTCCACTTT.

The V call is TRBV7-9, the J call TRBJ2-1, with D possibly TRBD2 on 6 matching bases. The germline CDR1 and CDR2 sequences are SEHNR and FQNEAQ (reference sequence). Trimming stripped 2 bases from V and 6 bases from J, with 17 bases between. This CDR3 has 16 residues. This CDR3 is CASSLRIGGDGNEQFF. DNA of the CDR3: TGTGCCAGCAGCTTACGGATCGGGGGAGACGGCAATGAGCAGTTCTTC.

V gene TRBV6-6 combines with J gene TRBJ1-4, with a tentative D call TRBD1 (5 bases). V was pared by 7 bases and J by 6 bases, with 18 bases between. The CDR3 extends over 15 amino acids. Per the germline V gene, CDR1 is MNHNY and CDR2 is SVGAGI (reference sequence). CDR3 DNA sequence: TGTGCCAGCACTGGGGGGAACAGGTCTTATGAAAAACTGTTTTTT. Translating it yields CASTGGNRSYEKLFF.

V is TRBV7-2 and J is TRBJ2-7; 9 nucleotides match TRBD2. Germline CDR1 reads SGHTA; CDR2 reads FQGNSA. The CDR3 consists of 16 residues. Trimming cost V 5 bases and J 5 bases; bases outside gene matches: 13. CDR3 sequence (DNA): TGTGCCAGCAGCCCCTCCCAGGGCGGGAGGGCCGACGAGCAGTACTTC. Translated, it gives CASSPSQGGRADEQYF.

This clonotype is a singleton in its sample. V is TRBV19 and J is TRBJ2-5; D is uncertain. Trimming removed 2 bases at V and 5 bases at J, with 9 bases between. This CDR3 is 13 amino acids long. Germline V lookup: CDR1 LNHDA, CDR2 SQIVND (reference sequence). The CDR3 DNA reads TGTGCCAGTAGTATAATAGCTACGGAGACCCAGTACTTC. Protein: CASSIIATETQYF.

The chain carries TRBV20-1 and TRBJ2-7; D gene unclear. Between the trimmed V and J ends, which lost 5 bases and 3 bases, there was a span of 11 bases. Germline CDR1 DFQATT, CDR2 SNEGSKA (reference sequence). The CDR3 runs 12 residues. The CDR3 nucleotides read TGCAGTGCTGGACCAGGAAACTACGAGCAGTACTTC. Protein product: CSAGPGNYEQYF.

Points on this clonotype: At one end, the junction sequence differs from germline, possibly due to a read error. The chain couples TRBV20-1 to TRBJ2-5; D uncertain. The V gene's germline CDR1 is DFQATT and CDR2 SNEGSKA (reference sequence). The CDR3 contains 13 residues. Here the CDR3 reads CSARPAGMETQHF. As DNA, the CDR3 is TGCAGTGCTAGGCCGGCAGGCATGGAGACCCAGCACTTC.

The J gene is TRBJ2-3, the V gene TRBV28, with TRBD2 matching 14 bases. The J segment lost 5 bases and the V segment lost 3 bases, leaving 4 bases of the junction unmatched. From germline, CDR1 is MDHEN and CDR2 SYDVKM. The CDR3 is 16 residues long. The CDR3 sequence: CASSFSGLAGEDTQYF. CDR3 sequence (DNA): TGTGCCAGCAGTTTCTCGGGACTAGCGGGAGAAGATACGCAGTATTTT.

The rearrangement joins TRBV7-2 to TRBJ2-5; TRBD2 matches at 9 bases. The germline V gene encodes CDR1 SGHTA and CDR2 FQGNSA. V shed 3 bases, J shed 5 bases, and the junction held 7 bases outside the gene matches. The CDR3 totals 15 residues. CDR3 in DNA: TGTGCCAGCAGCTTGGAGCGGGGGGTACGGGAGACCCAGTACTTC. This sequence encodes CASSLERGVRETQYF.

CDR3 coding DNA: TGTGCCAGCTCACCGTCACTTAATGAAAAACTGTTTTTT. Translation: CASSPSLNEKLFF. The chain recombines TRBV18 with TRBJ1-4; unclear D gene. The V gene lost 3 bases and the J gene lost 4 bases, with 6 bases spanning the gap. Germline V lookup: CDR1 KGHSH, CDR2 LQKENI. The CDR3 runs 13 residues.

CDR3 protein: CASTSYTGSNYGYTF. The CDR3 region has the DNA TGTGCCAGCACCTCATACACCGGTAGTAACTATGGCTACACCTTC. J is TRBJ1-2 and V is TRBV27; D call uncertain. V lost 7 bases and J lost 1, with 16 bases in between. Germline assignment: CDR1 MNHEY and CDR2 SMNVEV (reference sequence). The CDR3 contains 15 residues.

This clonotype was observed a handful of times. CDR3 amino acids: CAISEPDSGPRRGAFF. CDR3 sequence (DNA): TGTGCCATCAGTGAGCCCGACTCCGGGCCGCGGCGGGGGGCTTTCTTT. The gene calls are TRBV10-3 and TRBJ1-1, with a tentative D call TRBD1 (5 bases). V lost 2 bases to trimming and J lost 11 bases, with 24 bases between them. Germline values: CDR1 ENHRY, CDR2 SYGVKD. CDR3 length: 16 amino acids.

To note about this clonotype: It is likely a read error, because the conserved phenylalanine at the end of the CDR3 is missing. The chain couples TRBV2 to TRBJ2-5; D is uncertain. The J call may be in error: the DNA end matches TRBJ2-1 better. Germline loops: CDR1 SNHLY, CDR2 FYNNEI. The CDR3 contains 12 residues. The CDR3 bases are TGTGCCAGCAGTGATTCCCAGAATGAGCAGTTCCTC. Protein sequence: CASSDSQNEQFL.

V gene TRBV13 combines with J gene TRBJ2-7; a weak D match, TRBD1 (6 bases). This CDR3 spans 17 amino acids. Germline V gene lookup returns CDR1 PRHDT and CDR2 FYEKMQ (reference sequence). V shed 4 bases and J shed 5 bases, with 24 bases lying between them. The CDR3 region has the DNA TGTGCCAGCAGCTCGATGTTGGGTGGACAGACTCCCCACGAGCAGTACTTC. It is translated as CASSSMLGGQTPHEQYF.

The rearrangement uses TRBV6-5 and TRBJ2-1; 12 bases are a match to TRBD2. Germline values: CDR1 MNHEY, CDR2 SVGAGI. This CDR3 is 15 amino acids long. The V gene end was trimmed by 6 bases and the J gene end by 4 bases; junction bases not matched to a gene: 4. For the CDR3, the DNA is TGTGCCAGCAGAAACGGACTAGCGGGATACAATGAGCAGTTCTTC. Its protein product is CASRNGLAGYNEQFF.